This T cell receptor beta chain was found in a study of blood T cell repertoires in COVID-19. Original methodology: Amplification with reference gene primers provided the estimates of nucleated cell counts. Sequencing was performed with immunoSEQ multiplex PCR; in TCRdb, only in-frame clones are kept and a portion is missing. The V and J calls and the clone size are those of that table, but D and trimming were determined from the DNA. The sample yields around 46,000 clones, about 89% seen once. V lost 2 bases and J lost 2; bases outside the gene matches: 3. Germline V gene lookup returns CDR1 GTSNPN and CDR2 SVGIG (reference sequence). CDR3 size: 14 residues.

This rearrangement joins TRBV30 to TRBJ2-3; TRBD1 agrees at 8 bases. Specimen: peripheral blood. This sequence originates from a man aged 60 to 75 with active or convalescent COVID-19. The CDR3: CAWSQGANTDTQYF. CDR3 coding DNA: TGTGCCTGGAGTCAGGGGGCAAACACAGATACGCAGTATTTT.